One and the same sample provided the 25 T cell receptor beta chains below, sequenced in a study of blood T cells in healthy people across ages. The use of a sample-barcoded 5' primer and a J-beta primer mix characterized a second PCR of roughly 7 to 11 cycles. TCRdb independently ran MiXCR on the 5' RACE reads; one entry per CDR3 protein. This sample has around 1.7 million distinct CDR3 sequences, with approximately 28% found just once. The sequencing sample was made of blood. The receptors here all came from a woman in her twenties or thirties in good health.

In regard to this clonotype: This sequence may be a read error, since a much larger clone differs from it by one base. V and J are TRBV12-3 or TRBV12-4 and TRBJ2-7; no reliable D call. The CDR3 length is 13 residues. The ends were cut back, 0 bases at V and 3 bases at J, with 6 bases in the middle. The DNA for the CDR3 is TGTGCCAGCAGTTTAGCATGGGTCTACGAGCAGTACTTC. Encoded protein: CASSLAWVYEQYF.

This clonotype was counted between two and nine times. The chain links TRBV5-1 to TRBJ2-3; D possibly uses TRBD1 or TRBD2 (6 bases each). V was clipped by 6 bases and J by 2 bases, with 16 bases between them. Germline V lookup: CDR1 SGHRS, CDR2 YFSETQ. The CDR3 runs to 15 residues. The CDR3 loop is CASKRRGALTDTQYF. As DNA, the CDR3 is TGCGCCAGCAAAAGAAGGGGGGCCCTCACAGATACGCAGTATTTT.

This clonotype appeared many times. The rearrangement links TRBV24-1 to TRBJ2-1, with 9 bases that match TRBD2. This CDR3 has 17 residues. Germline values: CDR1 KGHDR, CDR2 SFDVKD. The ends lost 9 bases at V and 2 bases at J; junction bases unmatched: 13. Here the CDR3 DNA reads TGTGCCACCCGAGGGTTGACGGCTAGCGGGGCCTACAATGAGCAGTTCTTC. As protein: CATRGLTASGAYNEQFF.

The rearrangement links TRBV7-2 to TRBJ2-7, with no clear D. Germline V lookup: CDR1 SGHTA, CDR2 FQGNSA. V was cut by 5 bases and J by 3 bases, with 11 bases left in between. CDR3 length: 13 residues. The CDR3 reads CASSIGPVYEQYF. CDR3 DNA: TGTGCCAGCAGCATTGGACCTGTCTACGAGCAGTACTTC.

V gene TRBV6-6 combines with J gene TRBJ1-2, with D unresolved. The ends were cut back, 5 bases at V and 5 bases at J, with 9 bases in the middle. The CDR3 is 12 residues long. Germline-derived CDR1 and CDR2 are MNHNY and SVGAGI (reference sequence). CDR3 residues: CASSNSRYGYTF. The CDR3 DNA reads TGTGCCAGCAGTAACAGCCGATATGGCTACACCTTC.

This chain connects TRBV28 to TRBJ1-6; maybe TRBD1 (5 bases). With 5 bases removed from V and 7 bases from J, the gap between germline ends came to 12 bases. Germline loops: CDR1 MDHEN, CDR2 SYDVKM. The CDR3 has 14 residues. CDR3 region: CASSEQVRNSPLHF. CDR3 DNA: TGTGCCAGCAGTGAACAGGTCCGGAATTCACCCCTCCACTTT.

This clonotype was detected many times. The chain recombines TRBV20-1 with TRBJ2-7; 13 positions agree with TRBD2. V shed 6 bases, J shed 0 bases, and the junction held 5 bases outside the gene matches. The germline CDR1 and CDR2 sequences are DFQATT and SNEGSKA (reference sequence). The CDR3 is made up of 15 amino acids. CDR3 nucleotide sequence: TGCAGTGCAGAGAGGACTAGCGGGGGCTCCTACGAGCAGTACTTC. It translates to CSAERTSGGSYEQYF.

CDR3 sequence: CASKKPWTGYNEQYF. The CDR3 DNA reads as TGTGCCAGCAAAAAACCCTGGACAGGCTACAATGAGCAGTACTTC. The V call is TRBV6-5, the J call TRBJ2-7, with 7 bases fitting TRBD1. Germline CDR1 is MNHEY and CDR2 is SVGAGI. Germline trimming cut 7 bases from V and 7 bases from J; bases unmatched to any gene: 16. This CDR3 region has 15 residues.

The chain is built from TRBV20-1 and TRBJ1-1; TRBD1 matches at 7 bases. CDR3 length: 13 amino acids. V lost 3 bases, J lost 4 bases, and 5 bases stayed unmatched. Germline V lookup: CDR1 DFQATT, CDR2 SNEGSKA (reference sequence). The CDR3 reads CSARRGQFTEAFF. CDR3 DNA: TGCAGTGCTAGGCGGGGACAGTTCACTGAAGCTTTCTTT.

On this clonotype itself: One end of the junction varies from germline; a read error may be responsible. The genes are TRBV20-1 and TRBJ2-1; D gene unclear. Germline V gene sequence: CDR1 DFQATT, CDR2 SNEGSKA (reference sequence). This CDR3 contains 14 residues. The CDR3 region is CSAREASIRNERFF. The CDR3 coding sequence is TGCAGTGCCAGAGAGGCGTCGATTAGAAATGAGCGGTTCTTC.

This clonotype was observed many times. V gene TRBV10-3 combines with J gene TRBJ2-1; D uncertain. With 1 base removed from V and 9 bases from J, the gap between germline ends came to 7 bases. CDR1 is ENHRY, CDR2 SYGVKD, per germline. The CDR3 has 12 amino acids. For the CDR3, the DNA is TGTGCCATCAGTGAGTATTCTAGTGAGCAGTTCTTC. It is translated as CAISEYSSEQFF.

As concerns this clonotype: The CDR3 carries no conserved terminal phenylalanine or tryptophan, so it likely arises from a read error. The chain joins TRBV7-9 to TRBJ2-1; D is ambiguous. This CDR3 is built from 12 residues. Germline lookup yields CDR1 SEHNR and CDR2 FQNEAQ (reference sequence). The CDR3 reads CPSSSDYNEQFV. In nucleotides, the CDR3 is TGTCCCAGCAGCTCCGATTACAATGAGCAGTTCGTC.

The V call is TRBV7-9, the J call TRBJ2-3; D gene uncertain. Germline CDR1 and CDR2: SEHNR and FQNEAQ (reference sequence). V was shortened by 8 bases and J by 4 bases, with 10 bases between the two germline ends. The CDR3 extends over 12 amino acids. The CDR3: CASSVPADTQYF. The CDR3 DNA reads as TGTGCCAGCTCAGTCCCGGCAGATACGCAGTATTTT. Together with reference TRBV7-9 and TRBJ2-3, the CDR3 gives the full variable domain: DTGVSQNPRHKITKRGQNVTFRCDPISEHNRLYWYRQTLGQGPEFLTYFQNEAQLEKSRLLSDRFSAERPKGSFSTLEIQRTEQGDSAMYLCASSVPADTQYFGPGTRLTVL.

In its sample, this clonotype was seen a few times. This CDR3 is CASSQDLGGGYTF. In nucleotides, the CDR3 is TGTGCCAGCAGCCAAGATTTGGGGGGAGGCTACACCTTC. This chain connects TRBV3-1 to TRBJ1-2, with D possibly matching TRBD1 (5 bases). The CDR3 covers 13 residues. The ends were cut back, 0 bases at V and 8 bases at J, with 10 bases in the middle. The germline gives CDR1 LGHDT, CDR2 YNNKEL (reference sequence).

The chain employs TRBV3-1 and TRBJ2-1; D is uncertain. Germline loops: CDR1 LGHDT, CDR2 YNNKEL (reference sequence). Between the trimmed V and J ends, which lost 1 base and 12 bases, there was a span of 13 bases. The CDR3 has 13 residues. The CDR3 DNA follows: TGTGCCAGCAGCCAAGGCTCAGCCCGAGTGCAGTTCTTC. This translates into CASSQGSARVQFF.

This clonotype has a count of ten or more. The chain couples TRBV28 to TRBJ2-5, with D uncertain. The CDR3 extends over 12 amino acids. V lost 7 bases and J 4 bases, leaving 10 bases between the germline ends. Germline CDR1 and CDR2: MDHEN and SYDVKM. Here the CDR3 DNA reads TGTGCCAGCAAGGGTAATCTAGAGACCCAGTACTTC. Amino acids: CASKGNLETQYF.

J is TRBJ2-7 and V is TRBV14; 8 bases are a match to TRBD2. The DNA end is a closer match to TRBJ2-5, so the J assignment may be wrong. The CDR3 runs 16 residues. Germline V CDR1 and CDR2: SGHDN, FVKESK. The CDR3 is CASSLHTGGPRETQYF. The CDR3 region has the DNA TGTGCCAGCAGCCTCCATACGGGAGGGCCCCGGGAGACCCAGTACTTC.

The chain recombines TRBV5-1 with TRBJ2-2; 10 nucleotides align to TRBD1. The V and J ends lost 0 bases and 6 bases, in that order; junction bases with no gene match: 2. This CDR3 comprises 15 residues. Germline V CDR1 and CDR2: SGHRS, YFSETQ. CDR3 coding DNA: TGCGCCAGCAGCTTGGGACAGGGGGCCCCCGGGGAGCTGTTTTTT. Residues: CASSLGQGAPGELFF.

CDR3 DNA sequence: TGCAGTGCTTCACGGTCGGCAGGGCGGGCTGGCTACACCTTC. It specifies CSASRSAGRAGYTF. This sequence joins TRBV20-1 and TRBJ1-2, with D perhaps matching TRBD1 (5 bases). The CDR3 contains 14 residues. V lost 5 bases to trimming and J lost 7 bases, with 20 bases between them. CDR1 is DFQATT, CDR2 SNEGSKA, per germline (reference sequence).

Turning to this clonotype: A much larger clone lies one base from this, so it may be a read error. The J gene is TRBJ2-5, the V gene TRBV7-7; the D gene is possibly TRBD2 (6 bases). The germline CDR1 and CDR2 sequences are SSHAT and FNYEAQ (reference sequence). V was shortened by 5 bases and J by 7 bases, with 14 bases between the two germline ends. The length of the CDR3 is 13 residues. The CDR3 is CASSVGGCGTQYF. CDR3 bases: TGTGCCAGCAGCGTCGGGGGTTGTGGGACCCAGTACTTC.

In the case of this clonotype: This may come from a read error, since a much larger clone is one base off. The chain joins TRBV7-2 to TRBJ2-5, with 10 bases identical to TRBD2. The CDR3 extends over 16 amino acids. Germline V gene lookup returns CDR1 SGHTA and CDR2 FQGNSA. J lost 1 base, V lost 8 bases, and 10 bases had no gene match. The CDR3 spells CASGTRLAGVQETQYF. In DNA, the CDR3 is TGTGCCAGCGGCACTCGACTAGCGGGTGTCCAAGAGACCCAGTACTTC.

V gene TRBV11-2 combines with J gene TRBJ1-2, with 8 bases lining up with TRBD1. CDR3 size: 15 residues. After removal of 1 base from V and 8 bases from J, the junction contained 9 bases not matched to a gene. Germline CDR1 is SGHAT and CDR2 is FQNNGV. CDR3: CASSLVLGTGSGYTF. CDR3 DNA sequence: TGTGCCAGCAGCTTAGTTTTAGGGACAGGAAGCGGCTACACCTTC.

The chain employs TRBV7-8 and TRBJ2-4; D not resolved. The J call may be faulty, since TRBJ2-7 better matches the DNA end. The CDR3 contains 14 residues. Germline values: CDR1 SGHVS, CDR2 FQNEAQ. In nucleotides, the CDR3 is TGTGCCAGCAGCTTATATTTAGACCACTACGAGCAGTACTTC. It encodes CASSLYLDHYEQYF.

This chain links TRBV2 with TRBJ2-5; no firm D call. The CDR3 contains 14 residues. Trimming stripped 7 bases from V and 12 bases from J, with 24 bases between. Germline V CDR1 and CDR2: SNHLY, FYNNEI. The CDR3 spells CASTGSSQAHIKYF. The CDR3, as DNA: TGTGCCAGCACCGGAAGCAGCCAGGCCCATATTAAGTACTTC.

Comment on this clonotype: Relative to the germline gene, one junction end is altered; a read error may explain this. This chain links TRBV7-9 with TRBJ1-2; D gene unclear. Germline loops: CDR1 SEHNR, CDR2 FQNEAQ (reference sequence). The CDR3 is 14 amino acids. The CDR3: CASSFRVPRDGNTF. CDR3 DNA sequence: TGTGCCAGCAGCTTCCGAGTCCCCCGCGATGGCAACACCTTC.